This record looks at one T cell receptor beta chain sequence and its context. Generated by immunoSEQ multiplex PCR, the TCRdb table keeps only in-frame clones and is missing some. Among more than 90,000 clones, about 91% were seen once, and the ten largest hold over 3%. The data stem from a study of T cell changes during pregnancy in multiple sclerosis. CDR1 SGHRS and CDR2 YFSETQ come from the germline V gene. The CDR3 length is 14 residues. V lost 4 bases, J lost 6 bases, and 8 bases stayed unmatched. The rearrangement joins TRBV5-1 to TRBJ2-3; 7 nucleotides align to TRBD2. This receptor was taken from a female donor with multiple sclerosis, enrolled in a pregnancy study. Sequences were derived from peripheral blood, sampled in the second trimester of pregnancy. CDR3 protein: CASSRGLEGDTQYF. In DNA, the CDR3 is TGCGCCAGCAGCCGAGGACTAGAAGGGGATACGCAGTATTTT.